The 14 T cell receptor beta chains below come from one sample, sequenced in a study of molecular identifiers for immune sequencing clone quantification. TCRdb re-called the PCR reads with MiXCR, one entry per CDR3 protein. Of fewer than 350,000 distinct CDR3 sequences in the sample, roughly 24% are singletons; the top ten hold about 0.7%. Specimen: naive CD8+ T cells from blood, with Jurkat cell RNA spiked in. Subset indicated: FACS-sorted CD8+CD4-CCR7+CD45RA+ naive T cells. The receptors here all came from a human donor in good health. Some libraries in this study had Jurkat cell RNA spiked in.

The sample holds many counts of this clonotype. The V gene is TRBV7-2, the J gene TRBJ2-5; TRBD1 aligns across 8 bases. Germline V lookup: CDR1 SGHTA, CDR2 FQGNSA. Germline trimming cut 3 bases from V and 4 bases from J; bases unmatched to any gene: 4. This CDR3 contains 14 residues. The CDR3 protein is CASSFGQGRETQYF. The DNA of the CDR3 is TGTGCCAGCAGCTTCGGACAGGGAAGAGAGACCCAGTACTTC.

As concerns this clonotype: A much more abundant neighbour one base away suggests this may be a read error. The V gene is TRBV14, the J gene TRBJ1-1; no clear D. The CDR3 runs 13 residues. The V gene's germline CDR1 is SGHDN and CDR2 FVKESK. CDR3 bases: TGTGTCAGCAGCCACCCAATGAACACTGAAGCTTTCTTT. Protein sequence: CVSSHPMNTEAFF.

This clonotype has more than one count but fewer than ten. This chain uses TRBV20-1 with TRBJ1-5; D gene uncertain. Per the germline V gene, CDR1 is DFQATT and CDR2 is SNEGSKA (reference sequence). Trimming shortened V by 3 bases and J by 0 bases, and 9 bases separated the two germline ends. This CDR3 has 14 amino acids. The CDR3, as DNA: TGCAGTGCTAGTTTACTGAATAGCAATCAGCCCCAGCATTTT. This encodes CSASLLNSNQPQHF.

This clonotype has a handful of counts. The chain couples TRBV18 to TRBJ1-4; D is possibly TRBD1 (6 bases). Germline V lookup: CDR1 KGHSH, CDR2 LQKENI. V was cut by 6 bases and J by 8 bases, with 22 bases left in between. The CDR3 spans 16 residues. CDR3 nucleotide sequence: TGTGCCAGCTCGCTTCGCCCCGGGACACGAGGGGAAAAACTGTTTTTT. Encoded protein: CASSLRPGTRGEKLFF.

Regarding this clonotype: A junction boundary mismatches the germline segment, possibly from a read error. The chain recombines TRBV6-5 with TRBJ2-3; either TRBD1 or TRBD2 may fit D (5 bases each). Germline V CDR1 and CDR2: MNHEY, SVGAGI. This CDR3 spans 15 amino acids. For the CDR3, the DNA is TGTGCCAGCAGTTACGGGGGTTTCGGCACAGGTACGCAGTATTTT. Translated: CASSYGGFGTGTQYF.

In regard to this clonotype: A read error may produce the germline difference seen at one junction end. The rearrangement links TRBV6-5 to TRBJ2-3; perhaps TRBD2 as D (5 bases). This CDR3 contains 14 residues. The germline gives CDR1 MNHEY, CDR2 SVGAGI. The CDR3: CASPCLEEEDTQSF. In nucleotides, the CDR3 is TGTGCCAGCCCCTGTTTGGAGGAGGAAGATACGCAGTCTTTT.

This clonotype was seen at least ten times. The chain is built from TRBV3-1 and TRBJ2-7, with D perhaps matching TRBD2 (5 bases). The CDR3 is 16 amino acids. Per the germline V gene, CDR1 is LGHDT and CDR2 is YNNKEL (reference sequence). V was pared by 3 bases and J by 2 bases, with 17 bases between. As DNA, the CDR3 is TGTGCCAGCAGCCAGGCCGGACTCTACCTTACCTACGAGCAGTACTTC. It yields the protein CASSQAGLYLTYEQYF.

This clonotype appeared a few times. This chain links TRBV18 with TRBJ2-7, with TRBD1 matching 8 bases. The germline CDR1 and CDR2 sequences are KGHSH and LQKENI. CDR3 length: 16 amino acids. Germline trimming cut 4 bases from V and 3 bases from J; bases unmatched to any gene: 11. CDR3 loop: CASSRLTIDRGYEQYF. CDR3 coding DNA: TGTGCCAGCTCACGACTTACCATTGACAGGGGCTACGAGCAGTACTTC.

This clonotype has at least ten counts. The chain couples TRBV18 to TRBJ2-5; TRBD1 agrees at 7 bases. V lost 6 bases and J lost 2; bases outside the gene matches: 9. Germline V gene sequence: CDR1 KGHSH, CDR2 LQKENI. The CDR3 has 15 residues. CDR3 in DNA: TGTGCCAGCTCGCAACCGGGACAGACGCAAGAGACCCAGTACTTC. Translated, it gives CASSQPGQTQETQYF.

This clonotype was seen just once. CDR3 region: CAWDRGGYEQYF. The CDR3 bases are TGTGCCTGGGATCGGGGGGGCTACGAGCAGTACTTC. V is TRBV30 and J is TRBJ2-7; 8 bases are a match to TRBD2. The CDR3 runs to 12 residues. From germline, CDR1 is GTSNPN and CDR2 SVGIG (reference sequence). V lost 5 bases, J lost 3 bases, and 3 bases stayed unmatched.

CDR3 sequence (DNA): TGCGCCAGCAGCCAAGAGGGGGGCGGGACAGGCTCCATGGAAGGGGGCACAGATACGCAGTATTTT. It codes for CASSQEGGGTGSMEGGTDTQYF. This rearrangement joins TRBV4-3 to TRBJ2-3, with 8 bases fitting TRBD1. Trimming took 0 bases from V and 1 from J; bases not matched to a gene: 21. There are 22 residues in the CDR3. Germline assignment: CDR1 LGHNA and CDR2 YSLEER.

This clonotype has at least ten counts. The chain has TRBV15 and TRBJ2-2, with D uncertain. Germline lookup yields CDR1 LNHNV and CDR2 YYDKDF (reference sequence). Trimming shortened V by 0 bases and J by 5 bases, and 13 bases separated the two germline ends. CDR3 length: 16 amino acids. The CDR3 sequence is CATSRDAPRPTGELFF. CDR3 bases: TGTGCCACCAGCAGAGACGCGCCCAGACCAACCGGGGAGCTGTTTTTT.

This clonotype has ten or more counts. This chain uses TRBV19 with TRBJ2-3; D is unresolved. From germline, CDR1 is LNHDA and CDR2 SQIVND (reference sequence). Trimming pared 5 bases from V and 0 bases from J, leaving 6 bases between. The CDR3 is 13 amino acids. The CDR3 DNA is TGTGCCAGTAGTCGCTCAAGCACAGATACGCAGTATTTT. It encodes CASSRSSTDTQYF.

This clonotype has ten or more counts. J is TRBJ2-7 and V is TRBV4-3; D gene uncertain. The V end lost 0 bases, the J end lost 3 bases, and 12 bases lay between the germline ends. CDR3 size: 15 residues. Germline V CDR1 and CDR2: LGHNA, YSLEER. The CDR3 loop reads CASSQDWARSYEQYF. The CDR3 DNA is TGCGCCAGCAGCCAAGATTGGGCTAGGAGCTACGAGCAGTACTTC.